This T cell receptor (beta chain) was found in a study of T cell responses to AZD1222 COVID-19 vaccine. Study findings and constraints: The study found Spike-specific TCR breadth and depth rose after two AZD1222 doses. Donors in the cohort were predominantly white British and more often female, and clonal diversity was possibly underestimated.

Remarks on this clone: Its antigen is unidentified.

This CDR3 contains 11 residues. Germline-derived CDR1 and CDR2 are GTSNPN and SVGIG (reference sequence). Trimming left V 5 bases short and J 4 bases short, with 8 bases between. Method: immunoSEQ multiplex PCR; TCRdb's copy keeps in-frame clones and lacks some. This sample yields about 47,000 clones, of which under 85% are seen a single time; about 20% belongs to the top ten. Source: peripheral blood, taken on day 0 of MenACWY control vaccination. This rearrangement joins TRBV30 to TRBJ1-1; D unresolved. The receptor comes from an adult in good health. CDR3 DNA sequence: TGTGCCTGGGCCGTCGGCACTGAAGCTTTCTTT. Translation gives CAWAVGTEAFF.